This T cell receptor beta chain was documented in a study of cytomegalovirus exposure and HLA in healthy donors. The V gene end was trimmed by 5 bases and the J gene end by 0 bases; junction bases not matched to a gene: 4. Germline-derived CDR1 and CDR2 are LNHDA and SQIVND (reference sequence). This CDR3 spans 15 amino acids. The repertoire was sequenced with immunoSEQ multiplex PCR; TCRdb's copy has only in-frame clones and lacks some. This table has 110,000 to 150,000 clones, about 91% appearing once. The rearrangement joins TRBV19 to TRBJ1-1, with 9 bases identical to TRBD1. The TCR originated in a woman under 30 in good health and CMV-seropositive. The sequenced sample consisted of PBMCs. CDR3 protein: CASSGGTGMNTEAFF. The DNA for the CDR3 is TGTGCCAGTAGTGGGGGGACAGGGATGAACACTGAAGCTTTCTTT.